Sequencing of this TCR beta chain was carried out in a study of monozygotic twins with inflammatory bowel disease. TCRdb reworked the 5' RACE reads into one entry per CDR3 protein, no DNA. The sample data list some 170,000 distinct CDR3 sequences. General study results and limits: Healthy twins showed more clonotype sharing with others than IBD patients, especially patients with disease activity.

Note on this clonotype: Antigen unknown.

Per the germline V gene, CDR1 is SGDLS and CDR2 is YYNGEE. The CDR3 totals 14 residues. The material sequenced was blood. The gene calls are TRBV9 and TRBJ1-6; TCRdb selects TRBD1, and the lack of DNA leaves this call unchecked. The TCR was taken from a human donor with ulcerative colitis or Crohn's disease, or a healthy co-twin of an affected twin (not recorded which). The CDR3 loop is CASSGQVDNSPLHF.